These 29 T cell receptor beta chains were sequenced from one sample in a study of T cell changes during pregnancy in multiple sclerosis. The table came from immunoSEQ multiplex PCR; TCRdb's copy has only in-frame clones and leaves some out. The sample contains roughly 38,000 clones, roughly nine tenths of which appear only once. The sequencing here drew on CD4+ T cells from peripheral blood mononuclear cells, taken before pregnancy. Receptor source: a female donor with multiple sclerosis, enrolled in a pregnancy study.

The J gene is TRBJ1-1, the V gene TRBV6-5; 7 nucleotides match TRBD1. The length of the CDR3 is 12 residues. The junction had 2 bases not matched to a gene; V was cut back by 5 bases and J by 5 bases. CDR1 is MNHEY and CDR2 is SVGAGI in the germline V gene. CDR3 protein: CASSRQGTEAFF. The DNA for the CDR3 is TGTGCCAGCAGTAGACAGGGAACTGAAGCTTTCTTT.

The CDR3 bases are TGTGCCAGCAGCCACCTCGACTTACCCGGGACAGGGGTCGAGCAGTACTTC. It codes for CASSHLDLPGTGVEQYF. This chain uses TRBV7-9 with TRBJ2-7, with 10 bases fitting TRBD1. The trim removed 5 bases at V and 6 bases at J, leaving 16 bases unmatched. Germline V lookup: CDR1 SEHNR, CDR2 FQNEAQ (reference sequence). The CDR3 runs to 17 residues.

CDR3 amino acids: CASSIVRQAYTGELFF. CDR3 nucleotide sequence: TGTGCCAGTAGTATAGTAAGACAGGCGTACACCGGGGAGCTGTTTTTT. The chain links TRBV19 to TRBJ2-2; TRBD1 is a possible D gene (6 bases). V gave up 1 base and J gave up 3 bases, with 12 bases separating them. The V gene's germline CDR1 is LNHDA and CDR2 SQIVND (reference sequence). The CDR3 contains 16 residues.

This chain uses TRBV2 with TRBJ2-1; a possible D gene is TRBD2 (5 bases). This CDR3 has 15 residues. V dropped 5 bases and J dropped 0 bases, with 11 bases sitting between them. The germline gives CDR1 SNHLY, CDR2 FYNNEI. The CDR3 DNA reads TGTGCCAGCAGTTCCCAAGGACTCTCCTACAATGAGCAGTTCTTC. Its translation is CASSSQGLSYNEQFF.

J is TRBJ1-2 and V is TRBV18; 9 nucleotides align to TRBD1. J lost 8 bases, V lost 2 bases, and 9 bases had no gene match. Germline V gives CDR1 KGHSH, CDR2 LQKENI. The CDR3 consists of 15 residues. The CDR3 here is CASSPTDRGVGGYTF. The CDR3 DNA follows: TGTGCCAGCTCACCAACGGACAGGGGCGTAGGCGGCTACACCTTC.

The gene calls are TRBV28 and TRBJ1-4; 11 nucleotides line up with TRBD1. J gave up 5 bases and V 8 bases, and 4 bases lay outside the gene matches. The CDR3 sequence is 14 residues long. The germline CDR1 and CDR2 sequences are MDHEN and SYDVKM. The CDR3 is CASRGTGGNEKLFF. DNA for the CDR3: TGTGCCAGCCGGGGGACAGGGGGAAATGAAAAACTGTTTTTT.

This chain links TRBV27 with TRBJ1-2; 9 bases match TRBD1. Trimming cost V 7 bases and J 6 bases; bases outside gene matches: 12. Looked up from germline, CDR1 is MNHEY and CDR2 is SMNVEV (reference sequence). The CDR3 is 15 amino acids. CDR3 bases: TGTGCCAGCACGCAAATCCCGGGACAGGGTAATGGCTACACCTTC. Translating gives CASTQIPGQGNGYTF.

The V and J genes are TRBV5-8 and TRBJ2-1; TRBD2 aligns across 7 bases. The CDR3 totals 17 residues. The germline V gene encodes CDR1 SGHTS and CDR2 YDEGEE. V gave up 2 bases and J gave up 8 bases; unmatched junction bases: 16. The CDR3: CASSLGLVRDRGHEQFF. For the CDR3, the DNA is TGTGCCAGCAGCTTAGGACTAGTGAGGGACCGAGGCCATGAGCAGTTCTTC. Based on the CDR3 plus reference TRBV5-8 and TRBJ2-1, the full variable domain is EAGVTQSPTHLIKTRGQQATLRCSPISGHTSVYWYQQALGLGLQFLLWYDEGEERNRGNFPPRFSGRQFPNYSSELNVNALELEDSALYLCASSLGLVRDRGHEQFFGPGTRLTVL.

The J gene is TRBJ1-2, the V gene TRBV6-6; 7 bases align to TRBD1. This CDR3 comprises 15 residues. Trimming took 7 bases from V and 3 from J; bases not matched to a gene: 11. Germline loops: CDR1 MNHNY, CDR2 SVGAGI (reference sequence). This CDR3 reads CASIRDRFKDYGYTF. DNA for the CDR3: TGTGCCAGCATAAGGGACAGATTCAAAGACTATGGCTACACCTTC.

Here the CDR3 DNA reads TGTGCCAGCAGCGAAAGCGGGCTGGCGCAGTATTTT. This gives the protein CASSESGLAQYF. This chain connects TRBV6-5 to TRBJ2-3; perhaps TRBD2 as D (6 bases). V lost 6 bases to trimming and J lost 10 bases, with 14 bases between them. The CDR3 has 12 amino acids. Germline V CDR1 and CDR2: MNHEY, SVGAGI.

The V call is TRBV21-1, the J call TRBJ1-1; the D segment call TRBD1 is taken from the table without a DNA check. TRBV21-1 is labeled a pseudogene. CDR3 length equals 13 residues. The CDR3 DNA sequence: TGTGCCAGCCGAACACGTTCGAACACTGAAGCTTTCTTT. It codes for CASRTRSNTEAFF.

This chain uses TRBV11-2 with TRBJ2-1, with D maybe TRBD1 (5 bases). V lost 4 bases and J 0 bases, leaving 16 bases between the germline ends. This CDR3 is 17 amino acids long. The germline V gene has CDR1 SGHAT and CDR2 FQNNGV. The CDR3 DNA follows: TGTGCCAGCAGCTCGCTCCTGGGGCCGAGCTCCTACAATGAGCAGTTCTTC. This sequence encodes CASSSLLGPSSYNEQFF. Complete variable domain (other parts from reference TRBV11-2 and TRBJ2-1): EAGVAQSPRYKIIEKRQSVAFWCNPISGHATLYWYQQILGQGPKLLIQFQNNGVVDDSQLPKDRFSAERLKGVDSTLKIQPAKLEDSAVYLCASSSLLGPSSYNEQFFGPGTRLTVL.

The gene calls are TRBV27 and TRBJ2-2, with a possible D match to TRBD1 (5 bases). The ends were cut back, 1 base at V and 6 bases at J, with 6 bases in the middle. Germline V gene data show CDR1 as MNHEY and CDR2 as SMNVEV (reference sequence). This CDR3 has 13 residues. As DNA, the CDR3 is TGTGCCAGCAGTTTATGGGGCTCCGGGGAGCTGTTTTTT. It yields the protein CASSLWGSGELFF.

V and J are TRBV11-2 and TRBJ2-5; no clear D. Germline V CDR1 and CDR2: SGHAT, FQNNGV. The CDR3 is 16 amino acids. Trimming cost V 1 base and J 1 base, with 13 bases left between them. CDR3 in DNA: TGTGCCAGCAGCTTAGGGGCTACACCCATCCAAGAGACCCAGTACTTC. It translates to CASSLGATPIQETQYF.

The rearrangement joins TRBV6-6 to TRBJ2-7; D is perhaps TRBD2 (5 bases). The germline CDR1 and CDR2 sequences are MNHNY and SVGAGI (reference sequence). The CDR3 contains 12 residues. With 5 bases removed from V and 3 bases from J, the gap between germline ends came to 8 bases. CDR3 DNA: TGTGCCAGCAGTACTAGGTACTACGAGCAGTACTTC. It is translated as CASSTRYYEQYF.

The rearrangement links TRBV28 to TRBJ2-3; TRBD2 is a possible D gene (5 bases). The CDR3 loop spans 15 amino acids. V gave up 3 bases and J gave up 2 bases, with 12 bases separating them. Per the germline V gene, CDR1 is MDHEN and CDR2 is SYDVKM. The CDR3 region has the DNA TGTGCCAGCAGTTTTGGACTCGATATCACAGATACGCAGTATTTT. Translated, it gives CASSFGLDITDTQYF.

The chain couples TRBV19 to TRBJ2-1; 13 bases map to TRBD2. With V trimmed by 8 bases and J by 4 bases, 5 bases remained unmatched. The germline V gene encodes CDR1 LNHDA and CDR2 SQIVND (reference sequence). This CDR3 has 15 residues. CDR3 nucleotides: TGTGCCAGTGCTAGACTAGCGGGAGGTTACAATGAGCAGTTCTTC. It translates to CASARLAGGYNEQFF.

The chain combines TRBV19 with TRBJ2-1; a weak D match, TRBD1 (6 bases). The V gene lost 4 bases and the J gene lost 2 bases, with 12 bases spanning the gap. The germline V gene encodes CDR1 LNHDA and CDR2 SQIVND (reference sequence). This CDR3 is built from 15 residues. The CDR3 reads CASSRFRDTYNEQFF. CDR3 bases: TGTGCCAGTAGTAGATTCCGGGACACCTACAATGAGCAGTTCTTC.

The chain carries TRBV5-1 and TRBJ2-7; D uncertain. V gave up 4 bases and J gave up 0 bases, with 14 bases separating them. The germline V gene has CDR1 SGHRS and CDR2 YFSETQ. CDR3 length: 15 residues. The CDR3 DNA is TGCGCCAGCAGCCAAACAGTCGGAAGCTCCTACGAGCAGTACTTC. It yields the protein CASSQTVGSSYEQYF.

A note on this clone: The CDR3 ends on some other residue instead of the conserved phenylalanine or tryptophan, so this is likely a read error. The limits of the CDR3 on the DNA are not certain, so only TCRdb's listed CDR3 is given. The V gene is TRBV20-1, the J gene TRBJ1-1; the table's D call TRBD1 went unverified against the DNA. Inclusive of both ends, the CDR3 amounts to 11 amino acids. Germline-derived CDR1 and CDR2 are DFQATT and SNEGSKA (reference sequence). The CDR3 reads CSAREGIRTGV.

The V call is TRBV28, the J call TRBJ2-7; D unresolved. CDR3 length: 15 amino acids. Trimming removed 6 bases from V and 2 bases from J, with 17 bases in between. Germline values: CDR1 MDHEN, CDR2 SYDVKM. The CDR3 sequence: CASSSPPMGAYEQYF. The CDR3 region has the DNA TGTGCCAGCAGCTCTCCCCCGATGGGCGCCTACGAGCAGTACTTC. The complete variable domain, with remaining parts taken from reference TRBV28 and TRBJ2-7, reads DVKVTQSSRYLVKRTGEKVFLECVQDMDHENMFWYRQDPGLGLRLIYFSYDVKMKEKGDIPEGYSVSREKKERFSLILESASTNQTSMYLCASSSPPMGAYEQYFGPGTRLTVT.

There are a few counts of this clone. The CDR3 here is CASRVADTQYF. CDR3 nucleotides: TGTGCCAGTAGGGTAGCGGATACGCAGTATTTT. V and J are TRBV19 and TRBJ2-3, with D possibly being TRBD2 (5 bases). CDR3 length: 11 amino acids. V was cut by 6 bases and J by 6 bases, with 7 bases left in between. Germline CDR1 is LNHDA and CDR2 is SQIVND (reference sequence).

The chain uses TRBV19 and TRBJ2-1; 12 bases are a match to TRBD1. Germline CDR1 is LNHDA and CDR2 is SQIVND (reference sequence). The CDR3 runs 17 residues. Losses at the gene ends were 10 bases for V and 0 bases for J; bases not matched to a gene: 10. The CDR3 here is CATWDRGRGSSYNEQFF. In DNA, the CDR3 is TGTGCCACATGGGACAGGGGGCGGGGAAGCTCCTACAATGAGCAGTTCTTC.

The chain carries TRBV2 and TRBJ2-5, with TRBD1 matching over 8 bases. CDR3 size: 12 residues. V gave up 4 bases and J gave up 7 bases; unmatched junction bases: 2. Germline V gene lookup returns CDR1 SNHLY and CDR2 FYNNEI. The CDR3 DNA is TGTGCCAGCAGTGGACAGGGGAGGACCCAGTACTTC. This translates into CASSGQGRTQYF.

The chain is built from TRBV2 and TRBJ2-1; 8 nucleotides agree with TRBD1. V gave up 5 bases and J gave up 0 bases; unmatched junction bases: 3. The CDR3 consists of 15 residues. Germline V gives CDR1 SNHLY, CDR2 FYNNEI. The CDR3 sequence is CASSRTGSSYNEQFF. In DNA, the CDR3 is TGTGCCAGCAGTAGGACAGGGAGCTCCTACAATGAGCAGTTCTTC.

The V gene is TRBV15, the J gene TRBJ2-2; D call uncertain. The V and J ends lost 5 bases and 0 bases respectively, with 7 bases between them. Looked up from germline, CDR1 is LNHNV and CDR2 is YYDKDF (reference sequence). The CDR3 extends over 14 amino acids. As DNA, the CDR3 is TGTGCCACCAGCTTAGAGCCGAACACCGGGGAGCTGTTTTTT. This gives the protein CATSLEPNTGELFF.

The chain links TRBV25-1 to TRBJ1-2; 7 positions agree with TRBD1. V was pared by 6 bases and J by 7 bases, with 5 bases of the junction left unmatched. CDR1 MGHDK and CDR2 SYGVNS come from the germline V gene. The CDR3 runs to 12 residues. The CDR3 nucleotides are TGTGCCAGCAGGGGGACAGATGGTGGCTACACCTTC. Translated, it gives CASRGTDGGYTF.

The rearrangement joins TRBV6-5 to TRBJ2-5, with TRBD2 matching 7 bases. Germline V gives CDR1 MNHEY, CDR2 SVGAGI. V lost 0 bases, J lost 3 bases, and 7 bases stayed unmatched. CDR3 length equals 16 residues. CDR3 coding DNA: TGTGCCAGCAGTTACTCTGGCGGGAGTACTAAAGAGACCCAGTACTTC. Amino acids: CASSYSGGSTKETQYF.

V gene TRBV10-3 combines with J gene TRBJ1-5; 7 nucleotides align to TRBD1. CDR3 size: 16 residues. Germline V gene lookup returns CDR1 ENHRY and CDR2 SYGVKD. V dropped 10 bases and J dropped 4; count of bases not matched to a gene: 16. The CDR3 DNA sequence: TGTGCCACCCGAGCGAAGGGACAGAACTTTAATCAGCCCCAGCATTTT. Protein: CATRAKGQNFNQPQHF.